Described below is a single T cell receptor beta chain sequence and its context. Its antigen is currently unknown. Sequencing used immunoSEQ multiplex PCR; TCRdb keeps in-frame clones, though not all of them. The sample shows 75,000 to 90,000 clones, approximately 84% of them seen only once. V shed 5 bases and J shed 3 bases, with 8 bases lying between them. Germline CDR1 reads WSHSY; CDR2 reads SAAADI. This CDR3 is built from 12 residues. This specimen belongs to a study of memory CD4+ T cells and cytomegalovirus serostatus. On the study more broadly: This sample comes from healthy Belgian adults, under 10 CMV seropositive, approximately 23 seronegative.

Single viable CD3+CD4+CD8-CD45RO+ cells were sorted as the memory CD4+ T cells. Serostatus was set by detecting CMV pp150, pp28, p38, p52 IgG. The study, taken as a whole, reports: Of 150 to 200 reported CMV TCRbeta sequences, under 70 were found in memory CD4+ repertoires. Suggested: most of the CMV-linked TCR signature lies in CD4+ memory cells.

Sequencing was performed on memory CD4+ T cells from blood. The chain links TRBV10-2 to TRBJ2-7; no firm D call. This receptor was taken from an adult in good health and CMV-seronegative. The CDR3 DNA reads as TGCGCCAGCAGTATCAGATTCTACGAGCAGTACTTC. Its protein is CASSIRFYEQYF.